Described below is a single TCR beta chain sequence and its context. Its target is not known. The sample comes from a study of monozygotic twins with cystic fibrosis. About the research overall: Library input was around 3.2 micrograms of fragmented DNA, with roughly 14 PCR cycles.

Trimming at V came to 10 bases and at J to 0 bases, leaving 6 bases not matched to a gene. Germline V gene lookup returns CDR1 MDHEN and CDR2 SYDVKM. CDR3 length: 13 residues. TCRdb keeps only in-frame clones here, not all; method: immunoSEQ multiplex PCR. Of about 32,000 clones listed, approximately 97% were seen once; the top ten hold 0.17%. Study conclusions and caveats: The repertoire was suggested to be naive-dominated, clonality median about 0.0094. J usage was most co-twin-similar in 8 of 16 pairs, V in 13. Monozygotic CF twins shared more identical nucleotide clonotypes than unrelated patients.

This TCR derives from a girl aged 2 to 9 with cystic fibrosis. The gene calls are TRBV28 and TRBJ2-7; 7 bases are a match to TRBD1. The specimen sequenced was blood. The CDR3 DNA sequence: TGTGCCACTGAACAGGGGAACTCCTACGAGCAGTACTTC. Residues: CATEQGNSYEQYF. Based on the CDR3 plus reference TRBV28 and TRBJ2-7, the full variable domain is DVKVTQSSRYLVKRTGEKVFLECVQDMDHENMFWYRQDPGLGLRLIYFSYDVKMKEKGDIPEGYSVSREKKERFSLILESASTNQTSMYLCATEQGNSYEQYFGPGTRLTVT.